The rows below give T cell receptor beta chains drawn from one sample of a study of CD8+ T cells in alopecia areata. Produced via immunoSEQ multiplex PCR; TCRdb's table is partial and in-frame only. The table lists about 200,000 clones, 58% of them singletons. The sample was CD4+ T cells sorted from blood, taken at week 24, from a patient treated with tofacitinib. Receptors originate from a human donor with alopecia areata. The conserved cysteine and the conserved F or W are not part of the CDR3 here. Each record gives: V gene, D gene, CDR3 length, J gene, CDR3 protein. The D gene is left open where the match is weak.

TRBV5-1	.	12	TRBJ2-5	ASSPAGAGETQY
TRBV6-5	.	14	TRBJ2-1	ASSYSADTYNNEQF
TRBV29-1	.	12	TRBJ1-2	SARARAGGYGYT
TRBV15	.	12	TRBJ2-6	ATSRDTGANVLT
TRBV28	TRBD1	13	TRBJ2-7	ASKPTGTGDHEQY
TRBV19	TRBD1	13	TRBJ2-1	ASQRGTGGYNEQF
TRBV5-1	.	11	TRBJ2-3	ASSWGVTDTQY
TRBV29-1	.	10	TRBJ2-1	SVETGYNEQF
TRBV2	.	11	TRBJ2-5	ASKMDGEETQY
TRBV6-5	.	11	TRBJ1-2	ASSQNPTYGYT
TRBV30	TRBD1	12	TRBJ1-1	AWSHQTGSTEAF
TRBV4-1	TRBD1	13	TRBJ1-2	ASSQQRTGLWGYT
TRBV5-6	.	11	TRBJ2-6	ASSLYGANVLT
TRBV4-3	.	13	TRBJ2-1	ASSQDLVFYNEQF
TRBV10-3	.	11	TRBJ1-5	AIWGGPHQPQH
TRBV6-5	TRBD1	12	TRBJ1-6	ASSRQGKGSPLH
TRBV10-3	.	12	TRBJ1-2	ATKPAAVNYGYT
TRBV7-8	TRBD2	12	TRBJ2-1	ASSLRETNNEQF
TRBV5-1	TRBD2	13	TRBJ2-3	ASSSSGSPTDTQY
TRBV19	.	13	TRBJ2-5	ANRRSRRAQETQY
TRBV9	TRBD2	15	TRBJ2-5	ASSPQSEAGVQETQY
TRBV6-5	.	12	TRBJ1-2	ASRLNRANYGYT
TRBV28	TRBD1	9	TRBJ1-1	ASRGDREAF
TRBV10-3	.	11	TRBJ2-5	ASSQGNQETQY
TRBV4-3	.	13	TRBJ1-2	ASSQVGDSDYGYT
TRBV5-1	TRBD1	13	TRBJ1-2	ASSLGTGGSWGYT
TRBV7-9	.	10	TRBJ2-2	ASSLTAGELF
TRBV19	TRBD1	13	TRBJ2-3	ASSIQGQSTDTQY
TRBV27	.	12	TRBJ1-1	ASSLLSAVTEAF
TRBV2	TRBD1	13	TRBJ1-5	ASSEWGTGVQPQH
TRBV27	.	12	TRBJ1-5	ASSLSTRGWPQH
TRBV18	TRBD1	13	TRBJ1-2	ASSPQGAANYGYT
TRBV7-2	.	12	TRBJ2-3	ASSLRTSTDTQY